This passage covers 9 T cell receptor beta chains from one sample sequenced in a study of T cells in lung cancer brain metastases. Data came from immunoSEQ multiplex PCR; TCRdb stores just in-frame clones and leaves some out. The sample records thousands of clones, about 85% being singletons. Material: tumor tissue from the primary lung tumor. The receptors were gathered from a woman aged 45-59 years with non-small cell lung cancer.

The CDR3 sequence: CASTPDRGTGNGYTF. CDR3 nucleotide sequence: TGTGCCAGTACCCCAGACCGAGGGACAGGAAATGGCTACACCTTC. The chain links TRBV19 to TRBJ1-2, with 8 bases that match TRBD1. This CDR3 region has 15 residues. With V trimmed by 7 bases and J by 6 bases, 13 bases remained unmatched. Germline lookup yields CDR1 LNHDA and CDR2 SQIVND (reference sequence).

This clone was counted only a few times. The chain joins TRBV18 to TRBJ1-1; D gene uncertain. V dropped 1 base and J dropped 1 base, with 4 bases sitting between them. This CDR3 is 13 amino acids long. Germline CDR1 reads KGHSH; CDR2 reads LQKENI. The CDR3 spells CASSPQANTEAFF. The CDR3 region has the DNA TGTGCCAGCTCACCACAGGCGAACACTGAAGCTTTCTTT.

V usage is TRBV2 and J usage is TRBJ1-5, with D tentatively TRBD1 (6 bases). Trimming removed 6 bases from V and 0 bases from J, with 12 bases in between. The CDR3 is made up of 15 amino acids. CDR1 and CDR2 (germline): SNHLY, FYNNEI. DNA of the CDR3: TGTGCCAGCAGCCTGGACAGAAATAGCAATCAGCCCCAGCATTTT. This translates into CASSLDRNSNQPQHF.

Details on this clone: One end of the junction is discordant with germline, which a read error may explain. The chain has TRBV5-1 and TRBJ1-1; no clear D. Germline-derived CDR1 and CDR2 are SGHRS and YFSETQ. There are 15 residues in the CDR3. The CDR3 DNA reads TGCGCTAGCAGCTTGGAAGTTCAGGTGAACACTGAAGCTTTCTTT. This sequence encodes CASSLEVQVNTEAFF.

The V and J genes are TRBV14 and TRBJ1-4, with D possibly being TRBD1 (6 bases). The CDR3 has 14 residues. V dropped 4 bases and J dropped 3 bases, with 9 bases sitting between them. The germline V gene has CDR1 SGHDN and CDR2 FVKESK. CDR3 region: CASSLQGSNEKLFF. CDR3 DNA sequence: TGTGCCAGCAGCCTACAGGGCTCTAATGAAAAACTGTTTTTT.

This clone was counted a single time. The chain joins TRBV6-4 to TRBJ2-1, with 9 nucleotides matching TRBD2. The CDR3 runs to 15 residues. The germline V gene encodes CDR1 MRHNA and CDR2 SNTAGT. With 2 bases clipped from V and 7 bases from J, the junction kept 6 bases outside the gene matches. The CDR3 sequence: CASSDAAGGPNEQFF. In DNA, the CDR3 is TGTGCCAGCAGTGACGCCGCGGGAGGGCCGAATGAGCAGTTCTTC.

The DNA of the CDR3 is TGTGCCAGTCGTAATACGGACGCGAGCTCCTACAATGAGCAGTTCTTC. Amino acids: CASRNTDASSYNEQFF. V gene TRBV6-6 combines with J gene TRBJ2-1, with D uncertain. The germline V gene encodes CDR1 MNHNY and CDR2 SVGAGI (reference sequence). The CDR3 is 16 amino acids. Deletions cut 9 bases from V and 0 bases from J, with 18 bases between.

J is TRBJ2-1 and V is TRBV11-3; D might be TRBD1 or TRBD2, each matching 7 bases. This CDR3 is built from 15 residues. V shed 1 base and J shed 5 bases, with 12 bases lying between them. Germline CDR1 SGHNT, CDR2 YENEEA. Here the CDR3 reads CASSLGEGANNEQFF. The CDR3, as DNA: TGTGCCAGCAGCTTAGGGGAGGGGGCGAACAATGAGCAGTTCTTC.

The chain joins TRBV7-2 to TRBJ2-3; D remains unclear. The CDR3 is 16 residues long. Germline assignment: CDR1 SGHTA and CDR2 FQGNSA. Trimming left V 3 bases short and J 0 bases short, with 13 bases between. The CDR3 loop is CASSFMPETSTDTQYF. The DNA of the CDR3 is TGTGCCAGCAGCTTCATGCCGGAGACAAGCACAGATACGCAGTATTTT. Together with reference TRBV7-2 and TRBJ2-3, the CDR3 gives the full variable domain: GAGVSQSPSNKVTEKGKDVELRCDPISGHTALYWYRQSLGQGLEFLIYFQGNSAPDKSGLPSDRFSAERTGGSVSTLTIQRTQQEDSAVYLCASSFMPETSTDTQYFGPGTRLTVL.